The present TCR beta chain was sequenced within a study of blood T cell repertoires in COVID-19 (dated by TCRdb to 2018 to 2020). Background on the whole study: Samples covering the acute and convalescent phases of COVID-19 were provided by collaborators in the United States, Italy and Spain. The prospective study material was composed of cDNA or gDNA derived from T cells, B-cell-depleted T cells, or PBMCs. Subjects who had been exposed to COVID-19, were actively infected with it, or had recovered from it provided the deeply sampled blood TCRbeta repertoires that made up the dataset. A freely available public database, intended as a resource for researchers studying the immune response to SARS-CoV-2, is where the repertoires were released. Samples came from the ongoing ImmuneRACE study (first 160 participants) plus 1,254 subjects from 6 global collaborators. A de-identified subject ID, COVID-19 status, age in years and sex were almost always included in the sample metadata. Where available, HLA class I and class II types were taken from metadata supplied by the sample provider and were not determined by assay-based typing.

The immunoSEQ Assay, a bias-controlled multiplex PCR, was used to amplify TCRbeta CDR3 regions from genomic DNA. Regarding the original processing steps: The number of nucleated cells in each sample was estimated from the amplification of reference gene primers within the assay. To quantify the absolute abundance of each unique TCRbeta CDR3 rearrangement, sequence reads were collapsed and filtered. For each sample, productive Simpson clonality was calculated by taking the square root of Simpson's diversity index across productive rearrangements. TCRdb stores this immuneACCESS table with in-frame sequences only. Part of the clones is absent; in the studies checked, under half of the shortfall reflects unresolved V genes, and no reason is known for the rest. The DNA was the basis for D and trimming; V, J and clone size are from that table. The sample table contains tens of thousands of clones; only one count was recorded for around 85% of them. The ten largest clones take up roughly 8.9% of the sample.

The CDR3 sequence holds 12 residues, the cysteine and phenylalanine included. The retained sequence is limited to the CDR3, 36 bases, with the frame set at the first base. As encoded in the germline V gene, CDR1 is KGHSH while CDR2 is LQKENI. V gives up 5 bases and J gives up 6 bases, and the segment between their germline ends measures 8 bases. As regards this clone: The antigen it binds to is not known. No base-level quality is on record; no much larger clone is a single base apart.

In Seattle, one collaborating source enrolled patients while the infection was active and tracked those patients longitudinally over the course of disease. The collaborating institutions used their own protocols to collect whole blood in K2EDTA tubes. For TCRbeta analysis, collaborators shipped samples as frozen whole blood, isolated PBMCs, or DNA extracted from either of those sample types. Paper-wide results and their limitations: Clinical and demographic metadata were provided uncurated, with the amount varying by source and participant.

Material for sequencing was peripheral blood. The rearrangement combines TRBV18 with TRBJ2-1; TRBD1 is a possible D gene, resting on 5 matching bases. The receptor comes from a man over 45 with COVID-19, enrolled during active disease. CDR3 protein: CASSRTTNEQFF. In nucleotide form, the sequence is TGTGCCAGCTCAAGGACAACCAATGAGCAGTTCTTC. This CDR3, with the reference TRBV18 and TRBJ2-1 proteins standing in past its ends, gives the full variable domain NAGVMQNPRHLVRRRGQEARLRCSPMKGHSHVYWYRQLPEEGLKFMVYLQKENIIDESGMPKERFSAEFPKEGPSILRIQQVVRGDSAAYFCASSRTTNEQFFGPGTRLTVL.